The 21 T cell receptor beta chains presented below share a single source sample, sequenced in a study of OX40 agonist ivuxolimab in advanced cancers. Preparation of the library involved the immunoSEQ multiplex PCR assay. TCRdb provides this immuneACCESS table in a form limited to in-frame rearrangements. Some clones are lacking; in checked studies, under half of them reflect an unresolved V gene, and why the rest are absent is not known. For this sample there are around 40,000 clones; 84% appear just once. Clones ranked in the top ten supply over 15% of the sample. Here the sequenced sample was CD4+ or CD8+ T cells sorted from blood, taken in a trial of the OX40 agonist ivuxolimab. These receptors were collected from an adult with an advanced solid tumor such as melanoma, head and neck, liver or kidney cancer.

The rearrangement joins TRBV5-1 to TRBJ2-4, with a tentative D call TRBD2 (7 bases). The CDR3 length is 14 residues. Germline-derived CDR1 and CDR2 are SGHRS and YFSETQ. V dropped 6 bases and J dropped 2 bases, with 12 bases sitting between them. The CDR3 loop is CASNGGHPKNIQYF. The CDR3 coding sequence is TGCGCCAGCAACGGGGGGCATCCCAAAAACATTCAGTACTTC.

CDR3 in DNA: TGTGCCAGCAGTTCCGACGAACCGGGACAGGGGGCGAGGGGTGGTGAGACCCAGTACTTC. This sequence encodes CASSSDEPGQGARGGETQYF. The genes are TRBV28 and TRBJ2-5; 12 bases are shared with TRBD1. From germline, CDR1 is MDHEN and CDR2 SYDVKM. This CDR3 is built from 20 residues. V shed 4 bases and J 5 bases; nucleotides not matched to a gene: 20.

This sequence joins TRBV2 and TRBJ1-1; 8 bases are shared with TRBD1. The ends lost 6 bases at V and 0 bases at J; junction bases unmatched: 3. The CDR3 has 14 residues. The V gene's germline CDR1 is SNHLY and CDR2 FYNNEI. CDR3 coding DNA: TGTGCCAGCAGAGAGACAGGGGTGAACACTGAAGCTTTCTTT. It encodes CASRETGVNTEAFF.

The rearrangement joins TRBV28 to TRBJ2-1; the match to TRBD1 covers 7 bases. The V and J ends lost 4 bases and 0 bases, in that order; junction bases with no gene match: 9. This CDR3 is 17 amino acids long. The germline gives CDR1 MDHEN, CDR2 SYDVKM. The CDR3 DNA follows: TGTGCCAGCAGTTCCCTGACAGGGAGTGGCTCCTACAATGAGCAGTTCTTC. This encodes CASSSLTGSGSYNEQFF.

The chain joins TRBV7-9 to TRBJ1-2; the D is unclear. The germline CDR1 and CDR2 sequences are SEHNR and FQNEAQ (reference sequence). The CDR3 contains 17 residues. V gave up 5 bases and J gave up 6 bases, with 25 bases separating them. DNA of the CDR3: TGTGCCAGCAGCCGACTGCCGCGGGTAAGGGAGTCCGATGGCTACACCTTC. This gives the protein CASSRLPRVRESDGYTF.

The chain combines TRBV6-6 with TRBJ2-7; tentative D call: TRBD1 (6 bases). V was clipped by 2 bases and J by 2 bases, with 7 bases between them. CDR1 and CDR2 from the germline V gene are MNHNY and SVGAGI (reference sequence). This CDR3 has 13 amino acids. The CDR3 DNA is TGTGCCAGCAGTTACGGACAGACCTACGAGCAGTACTTC. Its protein product is CASSYGQTYEQYF.

The V gene is TRBV2, the J gene TRBJ1-1, with D possibly TRBD1 on 6 matching bases. V was pared by 7 bases and J by 0 bases, with 15 bases between. The CDR3 extends over 15 amino acids. Germline V gene lookup returns CDR1 SNHLY and CDR2 FYNNEI. The CDR3 reads CASTGGAGMNTEAFF. DNA of the CDR3: TGTGCCAGCACTGGGGGGGCAGGGATGAACACTGAAGCTTTCTTT.

The chain employs TRBV11-3 and TRBJ2-7, with D possibly TRBD1 on 7 matching bases. V was clipped by 6 bases and J by 4 bases, with 13 bases between them. Germline CDR1 and CDR2: SGHNT and YENEEA. This CDR3 is built from 13 residues. The CDR3 nucleotides read TGTGCCAGCAGACCGGGGGACAGATACGAGCAGTACTTC. This codes for CASRPGDRYEQYF.

This chain connects TRBV7-9 to TRBJ1-2; no definite D call. Between the trimmed V and J ends, which lost 7 bases and 6 bases, there was a span of 15 bases. CDR3 length equals 13 residues. The germline V gene encodes CDR1 SEHNR and CDR2 FQNEAQ (reference sequence). CDR3 protein: CASNSANFDGYTF. The CDR3 DNA is TGTGCCAGCAACTCAGCTAACTTTGATGGCTACACCTTC.

This clone was found once. The chain joins TRBV6-5 to TRBJ2-1; 11 nucleotides agree with TRBD2. CDR3 length equals 15 residues. Germline V gene sequence: CDR1 MNHEY, CDR2 SVGAGI. Trimming at V came to 5 bases and at J to 6 bases, leaving 6 bases not matched to a gene. CDR3 in amino acids: CASSPLAGVFNEQFF. The CDR3 bases are TGTGCCAGCAGTCCACTAGCGGGAGTCTTCAATGAGCAGTTCTTC.

This chain links TRBV28 with TRBJ1-5, with D perhaps TRBD1 (5 bases). The V gene lost 4 bases and the J gene lost 7 bases, with 14 bases spanning the gap. The CDR3 runs to 14 residues. Germline CDR1 and CDR2: MDHEN and SYDVKM. Here the CDR3 reads CASSSPGLGQPQHF. The CDR3 coding sequence is TGTGCCAGCAGTTCTCCAGGGTTAGGGCAGCCCCAGCATTTT.

The genes are TRBV28 and TRBJ1-1, with a tentative D call TRBD1 (5 bases). The CDR3 is made up of 14 amino acids. Between the trimmed V and J ends, which lost 6 bases and 3 bases, there was a span of 14 bases. Per germline, CDR1 MDHEN and CDR2 SYDVKM. The CDR3: CASSPFDSYTEAFF. CDR3 nucleotides: TGTGCCAGCAGCCCTTTCGACAGTTACACTGAAGCTTTCTTT.

The chain joins TRBV23-1 to TRBJ2-1; TRBD1 might be the D (5 bases). TRBV23-1 is an ORF, with its function uncertain. The CDR3 extends over 14 amino acids. With 2 bases removed from V and 7 bases from J, the gap between germline ends came to 12 bases. As DNA, the CDR3 is TGCGCCAGCAGTCAACTACAGGTGGCGAATGAGCAGTTCTTC. Protein sequence: CASSQLQVANEQFF.

This clone was counted a single time. The chain employs TRBV19 and TRBJ1-2; 7 bases are shared with TRBD1. CDR1 and CDR2 (germline): LNHDA, SQIVND (reference sequence). This CDR3 comprises 13 residues. With 7 bases clipped from V and 2 bases from J, the junction kept 4 bases outside the gene matches. The CDR3, as DNA: TGTGCCAGTACACCGGGACAGAACTATGGCTACACCTTC. Residues: CASTPGQNYGYTF.

CDR3: CASCDLGLAGTDTQYF. Here the CDR3 DNA reads TGTGCCAGCTGTGACCTGGGACTAGCGGGCACAGATACGCAGTATTTT. The chain joins TRBV27 to TRBJ2-3; TRBD2 aligns across 11 bases. Germline V gives CDR1 MNHEY, CDR2 SMNVEV (reference sequence). The CDR3 is 16 amino acids. J was trimmed by 1 base and V by 8 bases; bases with no gene match: 8.

The gene calls are TRBV15 and TRBJ1-3; D is unclear. Germline CDR1 and CDR2: LNHNV and YYDKDF (reference sequence). V lost 3 bases to trimming and J lost 0 bases, with 6 bases between them. There are 14 residues in the CDR3. This chain's CDR3 is CATSRGDSGNTIYF. CDR3 nucleotides: TGTGCCACCAGCAGGGGAGACTCTGGAAACACCATATATTTT.

V and J are TRBV28 and TRBJ2-1; D unclear. Trimming took off 3 bases at V and 0 bases at J, with 9 bases between the two ends. The germline CDR1 and CDR2 sequences are MDHEN and SYDVKM. CDR3 size: 15 residues. CDR3 amino acids: CASSFGSSSYNEQFF. CDR3 nucleotide sequence: TGTGCCAGCAGTTTCGGCAGCAGCTCCTACAATGAGCAGTTCTTC.

This chain connects TRBV7-9 to TRBJ2-7, with D tentatively TRBD1 or TRBD2 (5 bases each). The CDR3 runs to 13 residues. The V gene lost 4 bases and the J gene lost 3 bases, with 10 bases spanning the gap. Germline CDR1 is SEHNR and CDR2 is FQNEAQ (reference sequence). The CDR3 protein is CASSSRGFYEQYF. The CDR3, as DNA: TGTGCCAGCAGCTCCCGGGGCTTCTACGAGCAGTACTTC. Using reference TRBV7-9 and TRBJ2-7 for the parts outside the CDR3, the full variable domain is DTGVSQNPRHKITKRGQNVTFRCDPISEHNRLYWYRQTLGQGPEFLTYFQNEAQLEKSRLLSDRFSAERPKGSFSTLEIQRTEQGDSAMYLCASSSRGFYEQYFGPGTRLTVT.

The genes are TRBV28 and TRBJ1-2; D gene ambiguous. Deletions cut 1 base from V and 9 bases from J, with 6 bases between. CDR1 is MDHEN, CDR2 SYDVKM, per germline. The CDR3 is made up of 11 amino acids. Written as DNA, the CDR3 is TGTGCCAGCAGTTTATCCGGCAGCTACACCTTC. Encoded protein: CASSLSGSYTF.

This chain links TRBV11-2 with TRBJ2-5; perhaps TRBD1 as D (6 bases). The germline V gene has CDR1 SGHAT and CDR2 FQNNGV. The CDR3 contains 20 residues. Between the trimmed V and J ends, which lost 0 bases and 4 bases, there was a span of 27 bases. The CDR3 DNA reads TGTGCCAGCAGCTTAGATCTTTTTTATCGTGGACAGCGAAGGGGAGAGACCCAGTACTTC. Residues: CASSLDLFYRGQRRGETQYF.

This chain connects TRBV5-6 to TRBJ2-5; D gene unclear. Per the germline V gene, CDR1 is SGHDT and CDR2 is YYEEEE. V lost 7 bases and J 5 bases, leaving 24 bases between the germline ends. CDR3 length equals 16 residues. CDR3 region: CASGLYGQETWETQYF. DNA of the CDR3: TGTGCCAGCGGTCTTTACGGGCAGGAGACTTGGGAGACCCAGTACTTC.